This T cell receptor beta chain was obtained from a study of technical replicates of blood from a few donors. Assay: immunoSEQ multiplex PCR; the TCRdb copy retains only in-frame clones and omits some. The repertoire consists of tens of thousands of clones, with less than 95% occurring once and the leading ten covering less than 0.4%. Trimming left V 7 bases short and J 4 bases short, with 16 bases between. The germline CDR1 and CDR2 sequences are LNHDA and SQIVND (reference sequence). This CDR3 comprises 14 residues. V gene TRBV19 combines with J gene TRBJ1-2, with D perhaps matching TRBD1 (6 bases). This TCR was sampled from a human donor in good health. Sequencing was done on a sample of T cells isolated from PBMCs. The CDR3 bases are TGTGCCAGTAATGGACAGCAAGGATCCTATGGCTACACCTTC. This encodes CASNGQQGSYGYTF.